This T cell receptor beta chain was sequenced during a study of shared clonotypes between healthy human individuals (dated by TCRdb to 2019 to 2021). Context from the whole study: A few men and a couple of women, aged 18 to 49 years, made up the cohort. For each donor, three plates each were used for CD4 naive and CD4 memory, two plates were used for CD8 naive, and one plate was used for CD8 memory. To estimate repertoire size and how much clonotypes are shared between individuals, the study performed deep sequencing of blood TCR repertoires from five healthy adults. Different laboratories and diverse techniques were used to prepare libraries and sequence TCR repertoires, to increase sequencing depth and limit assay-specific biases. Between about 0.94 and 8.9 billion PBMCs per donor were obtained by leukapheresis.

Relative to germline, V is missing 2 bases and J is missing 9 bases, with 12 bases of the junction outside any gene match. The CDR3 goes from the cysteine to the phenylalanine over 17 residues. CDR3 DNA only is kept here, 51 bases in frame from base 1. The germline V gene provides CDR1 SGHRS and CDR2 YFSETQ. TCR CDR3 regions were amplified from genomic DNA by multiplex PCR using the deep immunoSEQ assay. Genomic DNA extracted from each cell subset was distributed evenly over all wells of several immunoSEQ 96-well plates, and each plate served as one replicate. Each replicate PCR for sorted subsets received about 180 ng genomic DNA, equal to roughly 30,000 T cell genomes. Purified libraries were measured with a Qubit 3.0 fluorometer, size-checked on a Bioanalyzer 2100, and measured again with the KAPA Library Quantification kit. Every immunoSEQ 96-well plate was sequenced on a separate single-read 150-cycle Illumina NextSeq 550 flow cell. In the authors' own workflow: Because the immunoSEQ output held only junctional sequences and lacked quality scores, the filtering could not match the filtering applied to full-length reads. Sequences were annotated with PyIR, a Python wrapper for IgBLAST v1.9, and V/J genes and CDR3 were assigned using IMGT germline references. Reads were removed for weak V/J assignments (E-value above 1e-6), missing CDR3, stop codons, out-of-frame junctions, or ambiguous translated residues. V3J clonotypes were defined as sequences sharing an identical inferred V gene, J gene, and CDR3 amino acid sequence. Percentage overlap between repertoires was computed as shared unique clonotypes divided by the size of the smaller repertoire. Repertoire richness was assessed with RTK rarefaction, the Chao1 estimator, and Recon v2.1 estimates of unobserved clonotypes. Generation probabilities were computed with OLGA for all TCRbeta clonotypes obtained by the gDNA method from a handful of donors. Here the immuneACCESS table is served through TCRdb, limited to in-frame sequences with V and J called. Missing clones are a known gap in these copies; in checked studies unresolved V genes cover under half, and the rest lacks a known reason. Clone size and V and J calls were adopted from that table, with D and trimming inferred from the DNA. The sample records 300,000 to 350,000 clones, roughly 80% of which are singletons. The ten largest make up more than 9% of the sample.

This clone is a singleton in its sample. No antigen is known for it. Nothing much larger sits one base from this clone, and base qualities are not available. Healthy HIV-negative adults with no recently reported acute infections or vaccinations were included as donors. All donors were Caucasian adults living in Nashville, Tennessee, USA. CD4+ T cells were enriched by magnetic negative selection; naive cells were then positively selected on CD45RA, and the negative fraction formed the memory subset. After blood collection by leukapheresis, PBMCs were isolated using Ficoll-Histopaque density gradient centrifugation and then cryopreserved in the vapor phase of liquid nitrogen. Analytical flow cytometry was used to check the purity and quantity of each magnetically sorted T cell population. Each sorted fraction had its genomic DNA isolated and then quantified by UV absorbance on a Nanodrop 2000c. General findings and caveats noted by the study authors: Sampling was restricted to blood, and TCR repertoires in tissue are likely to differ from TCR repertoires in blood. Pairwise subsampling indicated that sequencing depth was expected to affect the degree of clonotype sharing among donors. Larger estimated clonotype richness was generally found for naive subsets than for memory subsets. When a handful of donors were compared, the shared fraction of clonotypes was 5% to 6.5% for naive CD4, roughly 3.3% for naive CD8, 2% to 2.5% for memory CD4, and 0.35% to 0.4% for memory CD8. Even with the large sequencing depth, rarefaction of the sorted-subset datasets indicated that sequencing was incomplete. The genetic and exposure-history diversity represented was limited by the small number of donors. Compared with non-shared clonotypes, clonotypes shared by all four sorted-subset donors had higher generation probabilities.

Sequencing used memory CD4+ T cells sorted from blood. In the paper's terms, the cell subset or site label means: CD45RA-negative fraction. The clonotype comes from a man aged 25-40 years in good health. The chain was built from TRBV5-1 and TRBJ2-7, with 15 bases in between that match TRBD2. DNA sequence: TGCGCCAGCAGCTTTGGACTAGCGGGAGGGCCCGCTCTCGGGCAGTACTTC. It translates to CASSFGLAGGPALGQYF.